These 10 T cell receptor beta chains were sequenced from one sample in a study of radiotherapy plus CTLA-4 blockade in lung cancer. Assay used: immunoSEQ multiplex PCR; TCRdb lists only in-frame clones, some missing. The sample shows around 14,000 clones, roughly 70% of them seen only once. The material was peripheral blood, obtained from a patient treated with radiotherapy plus ipilimumab. These receptors all stem from a human donor with non-small cell lung cancer whose response to radiotherapy plus ipilimumab could not be evaluated.

The chain uses TRBV7-9 and TRBJ2-1; 8 positions agree with TRBD2. V lost 1 base and J lost 1; bases outside the gene matches: 6. The CDR3 runs 17 residues. From germline, CDR1 is SEHNR and CDR2 FQNEAQ (reference sequence). The DNA for the CDR3 is TGTGCCAGCAGCTTAGGTCGGAGCGGGGGTTCCTACAATGAGCAGTTCTTC. Translation gives CASSLGRSGGSYNEQFF.

The chain carries TRBV28 and TRBJ2-4, with TRBD2 matching over 8 bases. Germline CDR1 reads MDHEN; CDR2 reads SYDVKM. Trimming took 6 bases from V and 0 from J; bases not matched to a gene: 4. This CDR3 spans 15 amino acids. The CDR3 reads CASSAGGEAKNIQYF. The CDR3 region has the DNA TGTGCCAGCAGCGCCGGGGGGGAAGCCAAAAACATTCAGTACTTC.

The chain uses TRBV6-1 and TRBJ1-5, with D tentatively TRBD1 (5 bases). The CDR3 contains 15 residues. V dropped 4 bases and J dropped 3 bases, with 13 bases sitting between them. The germline CDR1 and CDR2 sequences are MNHNS and SASEGT. In DNA form, the CDR3 reads TGTGCCAGCAGTGGATTTGGGGCAGACAATCAGCCCCAGCATTTT. Its protein is CASSGFGADNQPQHF.

The genes are TRBV7-9 and TRBJ1-1; D may be TRBD1 (6 bases). Deletions cut 5 bases from V and 7 bases from J, with 11 bases between. The CDR3 sequence is 12 residues long. In germline, CDR1 is SEHNR, CDR2 FQNEAQ (reference sequence). The CDR3 loop reads CASSRSDSEAFF. In DNA, the CDR3 is TGTGCCAGCAGCCGATCGGACAGTGAAGCTTTCTTT.

This clone was found a few times. This sequence joins TRBV6-1 and TRBJ1-5, with a tentative D call TRBD1 (6 bases). CDR3 length equals 14 residues. V lost 6 bases to trimming and J lost 3 bases, with 12 bases between them. Germline-derived CDR1 and CDR2 are MNHNS and SASEGT. The CDR3 region is CASRMDSYNQPQHF. In nucleotides, the CDR3 is TGTGCCAGCAGGATGGACAGTTACAATCAGCCCCAGCATTTT.

This chain connects TRBV30 to TRBJ1-2, with a tentative D call TRBD1 (6 bases). The V end lost 6 bases, the J end lost 2 bases, and 13 bases lay between the germline ends. Per germline, CDR1 GTSNPN and CDR2 SVGIG (reference sequence). CDR3 length: 13 amino acids. The CDR3 sequence: CACPQGTNYGYTF. Written as DNA, the CDR3 is TGTGCCTGTCCCCAGGGGACGAACTATGGCTACACCTTC.

J is TRBJ2-2 and V is TRBV27; possibly TRBD2 for D (6 bases). Trimming shortened V by 10 bases and J by 8 bases, and 11 bases separated the two germline ends. The CDR3 covers 11 residues. Germline CDR1 is MNHEY and CDR2 is SMNVEV (reference sequence). The CDR3 DNA is TGTGCCACGGGACTGGCGGGGGAGCTGTTTTTT. This translates into CATGLAGELFF.

The chain carries TRBV7-3 and TRBJ2-3, with 8 bases matching TRBD2. The CDR3 has 14 residues. The V segment lost 6 bases and the J segment 4 bases; nucleotides outside the gene matches: 6. Per the germline V gene, CDR1 is SGHTA and CDR2 is FQGTGA. In DNA, the CDR3 is TGTGCCAGCAGTCGTAGCGGGGAATCAGATACGCAGTATTTT. This translates into CASSRSGESDTQYF.

This rearrangement joins TRBV30 to TRBJ2-7, with 7 bases fitting TRBD2. Losses at the gene ends were 0 bases for V and 2 bases for J; bases not matched to a gene: 4. CDR3 size: 14 residues. Per the germline V gene, CDR1 is GTSNPN and CDR2 is SVGIG (reference sequence). The DNA for the CDR3 is TGTGCCTGGAGTGTATGGGGGGGAGCCTACGAGCAGTACTTC. Its translation is CAWSVWGGAYEQYF. Together with reference TRBV30 and TRBJ2-7, the CDR3 gives the full variable domain: SQTIHQWPATLVQPVGSPLSLECTVEGTSNPNLYWYRQAAGRGLQLLFYSVGIGQISSEVPQNLSASRPQDRQFILSSKKLLLSDSGFYLCAWSVWGGAYEQYFGPGTRLTVT.

DNA for the CDR3: TGTGCCAGCAGTGCAAGGACAGGGAACACTGAAGCTTTCTTT. It is translated as CASSARTGNTEAFF. V usage is TRBV6-6 and J usage is TRBJ1-1; 7 bases fit TRBD1. The germline gives CDR1 MNHNY, CDR2 SVGAGI (reference sequence). After removal of 5 bases from V and 1 base from J, the junction contained 4 bases not matched to a gene. The CDR3 covers 14 residues.